The 9 T cell receptor beta chains below all came from one sample that was sequenced in a study of T cells in Graves' hyperthyroidism and ophthalmopathy. Amplified regions were TCR beta CDR3 sequences from RNA transcripts. Using the HTBI primer set, a first-round RT-PCR was run on the TCR CDR3. TCRdb re-derived calls from the multiplex PCR reads in MiXCR, one entry per CDR3 protein. The sample lists nearly 750,000 distinct CDR3 sequences, about a third occurring once. The material sequenced was blood. These receptors all come from a woman in her thirties or forties with Graves' hyperthyroidism.

In this sample, this clonotype turned up a few times. The chain recombines TRBV6-5 with TRBJ1-1; no definite D call. Germline V gene sequence: CDR1 MNHEY, CDR2 SVGAGI. This CDR3 is 14 amino acids long. V lost 0 bases to trimming and J lost 7 bases, with 12 bases between them. CDR3 bases: TGTGCCAGCAGTTACTCGGGCCTCGGAGGTGAAGCTTTCTTT. This translates into CASSYSGLGGEAFF.

The V and J genes are TRBV28 and TRBJ2-7, with 9 bases lining up with TRBD1. V lost 4 bases to trimming and J lost 6 bases; unmatched junction nucleotides: 10. There are 15 residues in the CDR3. Germline loops: CDR1 MDHEN, CDR2 SYDVKM. The CDR3 loop reads CASSSLGQGQGEQYF. The CDR3 coding sequence is TGTGCCAGCAGTTCTTTGGGACAGGGACAAGGCGAGCAGTACTTC.

The sample holds many counts of this clonotype. The chain recombines TRBV20-1 with TRBJ1-1; D not certain. Trimming took 3 bases from V and 6 from J, leaving 8 bases between them. Germline loops: CDR1 DFQATT, CDR2 SNEGSKA (reference sequence). The CDR3 is 11 amino acids. The CDR3, as DNA: TGCAGTGCTAGTTCGGACCCTGAAGCTTTCTTT. Its protein is CSASSDPEAFF.

This clonotype was picked up many times. This chain connects TRBV29-1 to TRBJ1-2, with 7 bases matching TRBD1. CDR1 SQVTM and CDR2 ANQGSEA come from the germline V gene. The CDR3 is made up of 14 amino acids. V lost 5 bases to trimming and J lost 4 bases; unmatched junction nucleotides: 10. In DNA, the CDR3 is TGCAGCGTTCCTGAAGACAGGGCAGGCTATGGCTACACCTTC. This codes for CSVPEDRAGYGYTF.

The chain has TRBV29-1 and TRBJ1-2; D not certain. Germline loops: CDR1 SQVTM, CDR2 ANQGSEA. The V end lost 5 bases, the J end lost 4 bases, and 17 bases lay between the germline ends. This CDR3 spans 14 amino acids. The CDR3 bases are TGCAGCGTTTATGGCCAAGACTGGCGCTATGGCTACACCTTC. Protein product: CSVYGQDWRYGYTF.

This chain connects TRBV19 to TRBJ1-5; 7 bases line up with TRBD1. The CDR3 is 17 residues long. Trimming at V came to 6 bases and at J to 6 bases, leaving 17 bases not matched to a gene. The germline V gene has CDR1 LNHDA and CDR2 SQIVND (reference sequence). The DNA for the CDR3 is TGTGCCAGTAGGTCCCTCCGACAGGGAGTGGTTGGTCAGCCCCAGCATTTT. Translated: CASRSLRQGVVGQPQHF.

The gene calls are TRBV5-5 and TRBJ1-5, with D unresolved. The CDR3 extends over 15 amino acids. CDR1 SGHKS and CDR2 YYEKEE come from the germline V gene (reference sequence). The V end lost 0 bases, the J end lost 6 bases, and 13 bases lay between the germline ends. The CDR3 sequence is CASSLALAGGQPQHF. The CDR3 DNA is TGTGCCAGCAGCTTGGCCCTAGCGGGAGGTCAGCCCCAGCATTTT.

This clonotype was recorded many times. V and J are TRBV19 and TRBJ2-7, with 7 bases lining up with TRBD1. Germline CDR1 reads LNHDA; CDR2 reads SQIVND (reference sequence). The CDR3 length is 14 residues. V lost 2 bases, J lost 4 bases, and 5 bases stayed unmatched. The CDR3 coding sequence is TGTGCCAGTAGTATAAACAGGGGCCCGTACGAGCAGTACTTC. It is translated as CASSINRGPYEQYF.

As regards this clonotype: It is likely a read error, because the conserved phenylalanine at the end of the CDR3 is missing. V gene TRBV12-3 or TRBV12-4 combines with J gene TRBJ1-5; the match to TRBD1 covers 7 bases. The CDR3 sequence is 15 residues long. Trimming at V came to 5 bases and at J to 5 bases, leaving 9 bases not matched to a gene. CDR3 in amino acids: CASSLVDRLDQPQHS. For the CDR3, the DNA is TGTGCCAGCAGTCTAGTGGACAGGCTCGATCAGCCCCAGCATTCT.